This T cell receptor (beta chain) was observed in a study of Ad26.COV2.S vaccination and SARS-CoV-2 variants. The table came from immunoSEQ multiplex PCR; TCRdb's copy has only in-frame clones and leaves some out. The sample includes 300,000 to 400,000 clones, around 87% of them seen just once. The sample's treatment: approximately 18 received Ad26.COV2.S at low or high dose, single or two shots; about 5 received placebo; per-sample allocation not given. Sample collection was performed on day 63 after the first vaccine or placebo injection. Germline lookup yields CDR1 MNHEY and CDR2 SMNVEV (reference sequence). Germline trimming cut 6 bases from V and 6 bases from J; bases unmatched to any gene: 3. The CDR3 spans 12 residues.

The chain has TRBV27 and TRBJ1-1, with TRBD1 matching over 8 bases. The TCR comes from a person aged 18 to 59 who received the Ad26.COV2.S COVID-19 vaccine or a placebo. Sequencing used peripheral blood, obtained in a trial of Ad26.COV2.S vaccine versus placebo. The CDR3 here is CASRQGAAEAFF. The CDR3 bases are TGTGCCAGCAGGCAGGGGGCGGCTGAAGCTTTCTTT.